This T cell receptor (beta chain) was sequenced during a study of blood T cell repertoires in COVID-19. The wider study: Acute and convalescent COVID-19 samples came from the United States, Italy and Spain.

Per the original methods: Amplifying reference gene primers gave estimates of nucleated cell counts. Profiling relied on immunoSEQ multiplex PCR, and the TCRdb table lists in-frame clones only, not all of them. V, J and clone size are taken as reported in that table, and D and trimming were inferred from the DNA itself. The repertoire holds around 20,000 clones, 80% to 90% seen once, with around 10% in the top ten. Germline CDR1 LGHDT, CDR2 YNNKEL (reference sequence). There are 13 residues in the CDR3. A remark on this clone: A junction boundary mismatches the germline segment, possibly from a read error.

The rearrangement uses TRBV3-1 (or the pseudogene TRBV3-2) and TRBJ1-1; TRBD1 matches 9 bases. The sequenced sample was peripheral blood. The sequence came from a human donor in a cohort sampled during active COVID-19. CDR3 bases: TGTGCCAGCAGCCAAGTAGAGGGACAGGGAATCGCATTT. Residues: CASSQVEGQGIAF.